This entry describes one T cell receptor (beta chain). Its antigen is undetermined. These data belong to a study of T cell responses to AZD1222 COVID-19 vaccine. Germline V lookup: CDR1 SGDLS, CDR2 YYNGEE. V was clipped by 0 bases and J by 1 base, with 7 bases between them. This CDR3 region has 14 residues. Study-wide results and caveats: With two AZD1222 doses given, Spike-specific TCR breadth and depth both rose.

TCRdb's table, derived via immunoSEQ multiplex PCR, lists solely in-frame clones and lacks some. The top ten clones hold 9.3% of a sample with about 73,000 clones, approximately 92% of them seen once. The chain is built from TRBV9 and TRBJ1-1; D call uncertain. The receptor was derived from an adult who received the AZD1222 COVID-19 vaccine. This specimen consisted of peripheral blood, obtained 28 days after the second AZD1222 dose. CDR3 coding DNA: TGTGCCAGCAGCGTAGGAATGGAGAACACTGAAGCTTTCTTT. Protein: CASSVGMENTEAFF.